What follows describes a single TCR beta chain. Its antigen is not known. This sample was included in a study of shared clonotypes between healthy human individuals. Whole-study context: Donors were two women and a few men aged 18 to 49.

Study conclusions and caveats: Sampling was confined to blood; repertoires within tissues likely differ.

Across several immunoSEQ plates, the genomic DNA of each subset was split evenly. Libraries were prepared by immunoSEQ multiplex PCR; TCRdb keeps only in-frame clonotypes and omits some of them. Of 450,000 to 600,000 clones detected, around 80% appear once; the ten largest clones hold approximately 12%. Around 91 million PBMCs were counted before genomic DNA extraction. Germline CDR1 reads MGHDK; CDR2 reads SYGVNS. The CDR3 spans 15 residues. Trimming removed 3 bases from V and 1 base from J, with 13 bases in between. Material: PBMCs. The sequence derives from a middle-aged woman in good health. Some clones in this sample may be carry-over from other donors' samples. The chain couples TRBV25-1 to TRBJ2-7; D perhaps matches TRBD2 (5 bases). The CDR3 protein is CASSDDRTGSYEQYF. The CDR3 DNA is TGTGCCAGCAGTGACGATCGGACGGGGTCCTACGAGCAGTACTTC.